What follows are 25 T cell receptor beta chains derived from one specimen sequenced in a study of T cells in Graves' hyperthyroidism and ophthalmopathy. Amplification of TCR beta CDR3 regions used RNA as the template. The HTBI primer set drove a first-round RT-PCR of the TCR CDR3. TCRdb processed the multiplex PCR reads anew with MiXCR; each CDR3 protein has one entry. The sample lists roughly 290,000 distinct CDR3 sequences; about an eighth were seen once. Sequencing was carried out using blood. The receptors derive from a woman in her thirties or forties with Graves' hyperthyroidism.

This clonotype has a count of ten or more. CDR3 sequence: CASSTGGRLNTEAFF. The CDR3 nucleotides are TGTGCCAGTAGTACGGGAGGGCGGCTGAACACTGAAGCTTTCTTT. The chain carries TRBV19 and TRBJ1-1; no clear D gene. The length of the CDR3 is 15 residues. Germline CDR1 reads LNHDA; CDR2 reads SQIVND (reference sequence). V was cut by 4 bases and J by 0 bases, with 12 bases left in between.

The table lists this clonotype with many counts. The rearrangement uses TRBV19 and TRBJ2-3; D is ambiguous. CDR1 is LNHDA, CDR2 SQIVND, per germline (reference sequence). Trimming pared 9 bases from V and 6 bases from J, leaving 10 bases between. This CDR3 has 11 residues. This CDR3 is CASSIGDTQYF. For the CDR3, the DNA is TGTGCCAGCTCTATCGGCGATACGCAGTATTTT.

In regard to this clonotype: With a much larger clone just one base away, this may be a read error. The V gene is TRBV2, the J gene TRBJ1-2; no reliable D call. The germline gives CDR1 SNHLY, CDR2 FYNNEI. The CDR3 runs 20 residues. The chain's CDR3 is CAGSDSRDLKLTPANYGYTF. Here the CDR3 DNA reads TGTGCCGGCAGTGACTCAAGGGATCTAAAGTTGACCCCCGCTAACTATGGCTACACCTTC. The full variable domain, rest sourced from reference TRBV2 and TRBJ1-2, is EPEVTQTPSHQVTQMGQEVILRCVPISNHLYFYWYRQILGQKVEFLVSFYNNEISEKSEIFDDQFSVERPDGSNFTLKIRSTKLEDSAMYFCAGSDSRDLKLTPANYGYTFGSGTRLTVV.

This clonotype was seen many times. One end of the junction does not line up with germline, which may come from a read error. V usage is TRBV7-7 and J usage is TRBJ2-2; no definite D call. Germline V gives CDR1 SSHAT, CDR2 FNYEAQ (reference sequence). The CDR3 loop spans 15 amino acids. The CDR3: CASSLAGKNTGELFF. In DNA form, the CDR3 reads TGTGCTAGCAGCTTAGCTGGAAAAAACACCGGGGAGCTGTTTTTT.

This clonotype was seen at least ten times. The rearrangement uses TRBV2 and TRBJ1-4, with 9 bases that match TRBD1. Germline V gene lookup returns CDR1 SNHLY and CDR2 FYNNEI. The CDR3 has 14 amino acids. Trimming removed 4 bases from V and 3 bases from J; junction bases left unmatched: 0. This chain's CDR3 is CASSGQGANEKLFF. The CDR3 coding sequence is TGTGCCAGCAGTGGACAGGGGGCTAATGAAAAACTGTTTTTT.

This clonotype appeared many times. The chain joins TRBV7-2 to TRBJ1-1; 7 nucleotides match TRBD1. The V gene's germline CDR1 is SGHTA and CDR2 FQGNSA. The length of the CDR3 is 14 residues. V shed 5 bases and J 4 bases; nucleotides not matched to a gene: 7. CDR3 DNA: TGTGCCAGCAGCCTACAGACAGGGACCACTGAAGCTTTCTTT. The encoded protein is CASSLQTGTTEAFF.

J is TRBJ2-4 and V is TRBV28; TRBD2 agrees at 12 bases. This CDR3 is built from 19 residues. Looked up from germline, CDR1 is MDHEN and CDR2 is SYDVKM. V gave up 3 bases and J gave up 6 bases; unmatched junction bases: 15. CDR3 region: CASSFSWTSGTSELNIQYF. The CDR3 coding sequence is TGTGCCAGCAGTTTTTCATGGACTAGCGGGACTAGCGAATTAAACATTCAGTACTTC.

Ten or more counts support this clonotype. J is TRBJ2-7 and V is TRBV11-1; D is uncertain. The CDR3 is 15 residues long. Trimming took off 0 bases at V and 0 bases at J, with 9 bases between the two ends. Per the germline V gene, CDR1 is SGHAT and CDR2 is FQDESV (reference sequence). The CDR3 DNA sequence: TGTGCCAGCAGCTTAGCCCCCATGAGCTCCTACGAGCAGTACTTC. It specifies CASSLAPMSSYEQYF.

CDR3 residues: CATSGGGGGLGETQYF. DNA for the CDR3: TGTGCCACCAGTGGAGGGGGTGGGGGCTTAGGAGAGACCCAGTACTTC. The rearrangement links TRBV24-1 to TRBJ2-5, with D tentatively TRBD1 (6 bases). V lost 5 bases to trimming and J lost 4 bases, with 19 bases between them. The CDR3 sequence is 16 residues long. The germline gives CDR1 KGHDR, CDR2 SFDVKD.

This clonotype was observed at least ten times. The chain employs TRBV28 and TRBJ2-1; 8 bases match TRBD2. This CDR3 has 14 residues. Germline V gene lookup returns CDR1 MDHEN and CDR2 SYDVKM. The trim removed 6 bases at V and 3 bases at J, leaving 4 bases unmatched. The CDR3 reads CASSLSGSYNEQFF. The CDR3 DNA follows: TGTGCCAGCAGCTTAAGCGGGAGCTACAATGAGCAGTTCTTC.

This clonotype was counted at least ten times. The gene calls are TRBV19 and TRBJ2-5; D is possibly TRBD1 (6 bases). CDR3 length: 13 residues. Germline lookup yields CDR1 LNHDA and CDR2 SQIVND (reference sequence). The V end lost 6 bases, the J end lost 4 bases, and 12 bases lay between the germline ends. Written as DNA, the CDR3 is TGTGCCAGTAGAGCCGGGACACTAGAGACCCAGTACTTC. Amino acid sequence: CASRAGTLETQYF.

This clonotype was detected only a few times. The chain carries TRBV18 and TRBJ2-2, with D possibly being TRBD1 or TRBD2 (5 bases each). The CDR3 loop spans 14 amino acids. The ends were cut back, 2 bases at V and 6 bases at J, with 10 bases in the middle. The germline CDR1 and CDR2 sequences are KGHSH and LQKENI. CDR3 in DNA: TGTGCCAGCTCACCAAGGGGAGAGGCCGGGGAGCTGTTTTTT. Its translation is CASSPRGEAGELFF.

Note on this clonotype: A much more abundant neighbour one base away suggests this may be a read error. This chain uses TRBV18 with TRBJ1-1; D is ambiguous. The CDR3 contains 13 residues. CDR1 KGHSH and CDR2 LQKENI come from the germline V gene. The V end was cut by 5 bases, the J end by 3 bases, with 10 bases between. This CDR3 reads CASSSSTYTEAFF. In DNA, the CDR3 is TGTGCCAGCTCATCATCAACCTACACTGAAGCTTTCTTT.

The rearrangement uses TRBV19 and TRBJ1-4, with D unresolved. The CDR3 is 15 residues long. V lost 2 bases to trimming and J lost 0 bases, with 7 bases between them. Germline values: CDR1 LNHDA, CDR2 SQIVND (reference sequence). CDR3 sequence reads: CASSIRAATNEKLFF. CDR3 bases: TGTGCCAGTAGTATACGGGCCGCAACTAATGAAAAACTGTTTTTT.

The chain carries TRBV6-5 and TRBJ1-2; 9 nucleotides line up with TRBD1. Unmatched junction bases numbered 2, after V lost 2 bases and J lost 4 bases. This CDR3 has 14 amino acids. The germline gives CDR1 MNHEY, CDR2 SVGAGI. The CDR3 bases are TGTGCCAGCAGTTACGGGACAGGGTCCTATGGCTACACCTTC. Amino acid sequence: CASSYGTGSYGYTF.

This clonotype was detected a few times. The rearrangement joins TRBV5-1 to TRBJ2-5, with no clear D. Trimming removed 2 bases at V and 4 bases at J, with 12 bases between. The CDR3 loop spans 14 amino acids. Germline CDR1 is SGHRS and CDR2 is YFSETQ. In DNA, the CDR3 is TGCGCCAGCAGCTTAGTTAATCCGGGAGAGACCCAGTACTTC. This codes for CASSLVNPGETQYF.

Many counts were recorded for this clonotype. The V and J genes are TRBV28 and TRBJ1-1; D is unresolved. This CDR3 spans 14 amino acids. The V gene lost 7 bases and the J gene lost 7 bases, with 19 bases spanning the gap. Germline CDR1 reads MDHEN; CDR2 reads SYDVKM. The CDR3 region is CASTSRAHSSEAFF. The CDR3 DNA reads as TGTGCCAGCACCTCCCGGGCCCACTCCAGTGAAGCTTTCTTT.

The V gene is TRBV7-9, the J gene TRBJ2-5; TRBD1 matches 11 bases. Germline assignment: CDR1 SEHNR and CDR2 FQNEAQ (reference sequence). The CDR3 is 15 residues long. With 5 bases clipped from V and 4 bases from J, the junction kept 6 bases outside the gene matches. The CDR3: CASSPRTGGLETQYF. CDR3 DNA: TGTGCCAGCAGCCCGCGGACAGGGGGCTTAGAGACCCAGTACTTC.

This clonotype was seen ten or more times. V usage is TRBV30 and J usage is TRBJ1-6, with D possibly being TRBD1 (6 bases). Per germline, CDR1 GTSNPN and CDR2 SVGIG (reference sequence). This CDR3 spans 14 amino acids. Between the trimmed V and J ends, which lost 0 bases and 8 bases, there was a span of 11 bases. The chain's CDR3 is CAWSVPGAYSPLHF. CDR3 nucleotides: TGTGCCTGGAGTGTTCCGGGGGCGTATTCACCCCTCCACTTT.

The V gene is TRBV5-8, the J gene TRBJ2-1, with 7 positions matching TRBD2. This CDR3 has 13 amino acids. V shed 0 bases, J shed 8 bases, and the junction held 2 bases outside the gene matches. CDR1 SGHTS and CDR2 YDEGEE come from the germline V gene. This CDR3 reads CASSLAGGYEQFF. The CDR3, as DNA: TGTGCCAGCAGCTTGGCCGGGGGGTATGAGCAGTTCTTC.

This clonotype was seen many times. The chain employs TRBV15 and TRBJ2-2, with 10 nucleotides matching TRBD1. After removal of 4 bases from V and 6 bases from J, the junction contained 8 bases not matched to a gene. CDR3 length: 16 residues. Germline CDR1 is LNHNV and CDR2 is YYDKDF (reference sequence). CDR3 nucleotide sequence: TGTGCCACCAGCATTCGTGGGACAGGGGAGGCCGGGGAGCTGTTTTTT. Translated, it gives CATSIRGTGEAGELFF.

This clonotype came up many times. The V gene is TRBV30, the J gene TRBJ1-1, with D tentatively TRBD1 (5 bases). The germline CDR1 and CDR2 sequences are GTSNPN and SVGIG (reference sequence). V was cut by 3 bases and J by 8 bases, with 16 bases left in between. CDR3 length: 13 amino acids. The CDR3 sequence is CAWRLGGTPEAFF. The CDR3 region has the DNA TGTGCCTGGAGACTTGGGGGGACCCCCGAAGCTTTCTTT.

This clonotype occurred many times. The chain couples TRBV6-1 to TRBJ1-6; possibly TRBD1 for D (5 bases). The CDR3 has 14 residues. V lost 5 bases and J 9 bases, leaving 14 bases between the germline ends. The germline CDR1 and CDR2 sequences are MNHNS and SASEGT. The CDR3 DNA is TGTGCCAGCAGTCGGGGGGGGAGGGGTTCACCCCTCCACTTT. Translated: CASSRGGRGSPLHF.

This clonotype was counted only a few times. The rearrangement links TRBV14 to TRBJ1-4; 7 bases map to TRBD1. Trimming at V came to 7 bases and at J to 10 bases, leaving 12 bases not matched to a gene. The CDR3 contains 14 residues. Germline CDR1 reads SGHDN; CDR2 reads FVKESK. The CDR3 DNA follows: TGTGCCAGCACCCGGGGACAGACGTTTGGAAAACTGTTTTTT. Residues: CASTRGQTFGKLFF.

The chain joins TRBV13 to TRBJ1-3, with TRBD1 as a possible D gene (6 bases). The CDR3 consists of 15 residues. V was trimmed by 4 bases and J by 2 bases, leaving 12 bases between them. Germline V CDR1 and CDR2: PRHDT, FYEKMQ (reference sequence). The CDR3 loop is CASSSRTVAGNTIYF. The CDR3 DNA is TGTGCCAGCAGCTCTCGGACAGTAGCTGGAAACACCATATATTTT.